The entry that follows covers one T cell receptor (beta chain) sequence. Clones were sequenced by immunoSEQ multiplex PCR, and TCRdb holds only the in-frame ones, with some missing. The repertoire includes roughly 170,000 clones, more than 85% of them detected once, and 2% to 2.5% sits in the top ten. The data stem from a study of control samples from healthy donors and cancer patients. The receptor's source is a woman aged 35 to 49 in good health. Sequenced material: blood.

The CDR3 DNA follows: TGTGCCAGCAGCTTGGGAGGGGGGGGCGACTACGAGCAGTACTTC. It is translated as CASSLGGGGDYEQYF. The V and J genes are TRBV5-6 and TRBJ2-7, with TRBD2 as a possible D gene (7 bases). The germline gives CDR1 SGHDT, CDR2 YYEEEE. This CDR3 spans 15 amino acids. Trimming left V 0 bases short and J 3 bases short, with 13 bases between. Full variable domain (outside the CDR3, taken from reference TRBV5-6 and TRBJ2-7): DAGVTQSPTHLIKTRGQQVTLRCSPKSGHDTVSWYQQALGQGPQFIFQYYEEEERQRGNFPDRFSGHQFPNYSSELNVNALLLGDSALYLCASSLGGGGDYEQYFGPGTRLTVT.